Here is one T cell receptor (beta chain) with its context. Its specificity is not known. This sample stems from a study of shared clonotypes between healthy human individuals. Study-level results: Naive subsets generally had larger estimated richness than memory subsets.

J was trimmed by 5 bases and V by 4 bases; bases with no gene match: 7. The CDR3 has 15 amino acids. Germline CDR1 and CDR2: SGHRS and YFSETQ. Libraries were prepared by immunoSEQ multiplex PCR; TCRdb keeps only in-frame clonotypes and omits some of them. This sample carries some 790,000 clones, over 60% of them seen once, and the ten largest clones take 1.8%. Sequencing used memory CD4+ T cells sorted from blood. Subset indicated: CD45RA-negative fraction. The chain recombines TRBV5-1 with TRBJ2-7; 12 bases are a match to TRBD2. The clonotype originates from a woman aged 25 to 39 in good health. This CDR3 reads CASSLLTSGSHEQYF. DNA of the CDR3: TGCGCCAGCAGCCTCCTGACTAGCGGGAGCCACGAGCAGTACTTC.